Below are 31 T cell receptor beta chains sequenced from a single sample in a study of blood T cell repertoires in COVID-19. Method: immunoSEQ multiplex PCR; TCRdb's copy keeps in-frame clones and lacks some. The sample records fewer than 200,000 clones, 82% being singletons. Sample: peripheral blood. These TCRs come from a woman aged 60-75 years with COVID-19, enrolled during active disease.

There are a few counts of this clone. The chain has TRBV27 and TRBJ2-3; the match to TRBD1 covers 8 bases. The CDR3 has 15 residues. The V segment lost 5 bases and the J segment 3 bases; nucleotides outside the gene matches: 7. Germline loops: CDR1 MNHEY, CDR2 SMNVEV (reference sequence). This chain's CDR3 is CASSEGQGITDTQYF. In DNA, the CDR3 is TGTGCCAGCAGTGAAGGACAGGGTATTACAGATACGCAGTATTTT.

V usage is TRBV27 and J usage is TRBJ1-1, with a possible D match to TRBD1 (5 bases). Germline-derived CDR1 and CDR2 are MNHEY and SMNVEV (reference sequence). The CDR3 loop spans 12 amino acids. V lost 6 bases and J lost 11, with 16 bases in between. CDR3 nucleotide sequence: TGTGCCAGCAGAAAAGTAGGGGTGAGGGCTTTCTTT. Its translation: CASRKVGVRAFF.

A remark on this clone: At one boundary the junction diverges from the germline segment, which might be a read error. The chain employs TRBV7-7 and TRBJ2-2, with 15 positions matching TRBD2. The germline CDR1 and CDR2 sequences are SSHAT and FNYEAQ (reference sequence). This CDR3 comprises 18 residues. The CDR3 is CASSGLAGGPGNTGELFF. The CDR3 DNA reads TGTGCTAGCAGCGGACTAGCGGGGGGGCCTGGGAACACCGGGGAGCTGTTTTTT. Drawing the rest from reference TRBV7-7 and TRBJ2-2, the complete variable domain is GAGVSQSPRYKVTKRGQDVTLRCDPISSHATLYWYQQALGQGPEFLTYFNYEAQPDKSGLPSDRFSAERPEGSISTLTIQRTEQRDSAMYRCASSGLAGGPGNTGELFFGEGSRLTVL.

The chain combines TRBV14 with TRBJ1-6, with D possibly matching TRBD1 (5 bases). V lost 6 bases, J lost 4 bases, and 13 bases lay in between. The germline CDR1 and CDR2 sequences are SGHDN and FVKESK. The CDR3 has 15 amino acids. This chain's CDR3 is CASRHRQNYNSPLHF. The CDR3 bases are TGTGCCAGCAGACACCGACAGAATTATAATTCACCCCTCCACTTT.

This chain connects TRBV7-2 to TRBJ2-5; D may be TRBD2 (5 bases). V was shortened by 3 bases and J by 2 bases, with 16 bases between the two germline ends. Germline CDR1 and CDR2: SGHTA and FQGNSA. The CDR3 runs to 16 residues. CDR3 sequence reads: CASSLVGASSQETQYF. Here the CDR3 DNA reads TGTGCCAGCAGCTTGGTCGGAGCTAGCTCTCAAGAGACCCAGTACTTC.

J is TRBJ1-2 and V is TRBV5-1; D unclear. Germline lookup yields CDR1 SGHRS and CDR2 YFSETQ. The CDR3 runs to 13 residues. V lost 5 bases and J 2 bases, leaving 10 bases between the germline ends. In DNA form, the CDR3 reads TGCGCCAGCAGTGGGAGTTTGAACTATGGCTACACCTTC. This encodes CASSGSLNYGYTF.

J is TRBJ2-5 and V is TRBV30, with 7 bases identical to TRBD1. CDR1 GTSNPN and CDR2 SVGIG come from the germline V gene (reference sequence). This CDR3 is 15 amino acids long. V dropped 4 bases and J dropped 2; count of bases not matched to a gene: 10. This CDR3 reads CAWTALGTVQETQYF. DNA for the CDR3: TGTGCCTGGACCGCCCTCGGGACAGTGCAAGAGACCCAGTACTTC. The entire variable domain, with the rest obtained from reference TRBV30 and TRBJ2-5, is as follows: SQTIHQWPATLVQPVGSPLSLECTVEGTSNPNLYWYRQAAGRGLQLLFYSVGIGQISSEVPQNLSASRPQDRQFILSSKKLLLSDSGFYLCAWTALGTVQETQYFGPGTRLLVL.

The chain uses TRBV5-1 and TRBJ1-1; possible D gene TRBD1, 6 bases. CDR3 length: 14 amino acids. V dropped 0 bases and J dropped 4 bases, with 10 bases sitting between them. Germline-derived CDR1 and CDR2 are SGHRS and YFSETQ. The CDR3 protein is CASSLVQGSTEAFF. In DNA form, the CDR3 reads TGCGCCAGCAGCTTGGTCCAGGGGAGCACTGAAGCTTTCTTT.

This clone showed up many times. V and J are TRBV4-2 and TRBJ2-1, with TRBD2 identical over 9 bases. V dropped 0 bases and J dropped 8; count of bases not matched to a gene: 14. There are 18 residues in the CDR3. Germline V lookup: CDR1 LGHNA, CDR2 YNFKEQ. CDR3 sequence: CASSQDGALAGGWDEQFF. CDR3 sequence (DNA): TGTGCCAGCAGCCAAGATGGGGCGCTGGCGGGAGGGTGGGATGAGCAGTTCTTC.

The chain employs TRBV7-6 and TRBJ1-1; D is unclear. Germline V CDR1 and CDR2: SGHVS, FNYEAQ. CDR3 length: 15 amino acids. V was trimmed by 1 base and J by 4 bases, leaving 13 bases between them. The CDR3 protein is CASSLVSGPGTEAFF. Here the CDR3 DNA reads TGTGCCAGCAGCTTAGTGTCTGGGCCCGGCACTGAAGCTTTCTTT.

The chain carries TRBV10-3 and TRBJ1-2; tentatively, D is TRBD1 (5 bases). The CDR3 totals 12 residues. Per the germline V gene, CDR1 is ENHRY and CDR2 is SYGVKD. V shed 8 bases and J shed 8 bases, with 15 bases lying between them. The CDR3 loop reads CAIQSGGLGYTF. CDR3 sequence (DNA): TGTGCCATCCAGTCGGGGGGTTTGGGCTACACCTTC.

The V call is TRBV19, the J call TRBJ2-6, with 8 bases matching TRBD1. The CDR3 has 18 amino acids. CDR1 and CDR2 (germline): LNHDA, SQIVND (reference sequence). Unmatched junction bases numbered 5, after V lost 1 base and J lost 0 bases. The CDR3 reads CASSIVGQVLSGANVLTF. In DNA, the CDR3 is TGTGCCAGTAGTATAGTGGGACAGGTACTCTCTGGGGCCAACGTCCTGACTTTC.

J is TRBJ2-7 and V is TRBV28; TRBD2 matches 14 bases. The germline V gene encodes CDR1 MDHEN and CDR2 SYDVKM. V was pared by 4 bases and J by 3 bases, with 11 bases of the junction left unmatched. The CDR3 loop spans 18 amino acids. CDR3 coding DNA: TGTGCCAGCAGTTCCACCCATTCCGGGACTAGCGGGGGCTACGAGCAGTACTTC. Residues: CASSSTHSGTSGGYEQYF.

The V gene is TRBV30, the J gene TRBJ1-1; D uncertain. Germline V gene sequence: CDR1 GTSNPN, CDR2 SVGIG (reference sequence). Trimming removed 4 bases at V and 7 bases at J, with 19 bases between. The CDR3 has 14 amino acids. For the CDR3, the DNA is TGTGCCTGGAAACCGGGCCCCGGGAGTGATGAAGCTTTCTTT. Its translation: CAWKPGPGSDEAFF.

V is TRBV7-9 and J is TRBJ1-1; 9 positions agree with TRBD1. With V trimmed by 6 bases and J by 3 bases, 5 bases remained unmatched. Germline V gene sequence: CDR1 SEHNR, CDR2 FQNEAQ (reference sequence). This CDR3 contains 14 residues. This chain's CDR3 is CASRLGQGDTEAFF. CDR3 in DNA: TGTGCCAGCAGACTGGGACAGGGAGACACTGAAGCTTTCTTT.

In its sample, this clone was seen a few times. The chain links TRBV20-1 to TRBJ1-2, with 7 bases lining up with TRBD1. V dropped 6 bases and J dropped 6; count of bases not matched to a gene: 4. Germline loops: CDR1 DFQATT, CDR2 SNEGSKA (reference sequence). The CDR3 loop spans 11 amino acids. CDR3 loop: CSAQGGNGYTF. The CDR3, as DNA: TGCAGTGCCCAAGGGGGCAATGGCTACACCTTC.

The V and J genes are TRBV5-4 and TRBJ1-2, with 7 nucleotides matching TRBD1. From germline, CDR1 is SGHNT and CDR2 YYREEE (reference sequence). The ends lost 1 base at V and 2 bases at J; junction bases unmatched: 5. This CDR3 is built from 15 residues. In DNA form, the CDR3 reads TGTGCCAGCAGCTTGACCGGACAGGAAAACTATGGCTACACCTTC. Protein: CASSLTGQENYGYTF.

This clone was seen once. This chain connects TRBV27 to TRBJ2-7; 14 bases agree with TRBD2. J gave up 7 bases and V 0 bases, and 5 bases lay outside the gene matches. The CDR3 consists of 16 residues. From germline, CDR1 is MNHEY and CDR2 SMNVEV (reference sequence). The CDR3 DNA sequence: TGTGCCAGCAGTTTATCGGGACTAGCGGGAGTAGATGAGCAGTACTTC. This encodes CASSLSGLAGVDEQYF.

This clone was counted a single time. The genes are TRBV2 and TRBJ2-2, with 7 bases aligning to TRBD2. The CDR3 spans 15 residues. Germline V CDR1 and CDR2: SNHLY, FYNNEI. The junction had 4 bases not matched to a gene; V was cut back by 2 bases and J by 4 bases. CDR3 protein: CASSEWGGTTGELFF. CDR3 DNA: TGTGCCAGCAGTGAATGGGGGGGGACCACCGGGGAGCTGTTTTTT.

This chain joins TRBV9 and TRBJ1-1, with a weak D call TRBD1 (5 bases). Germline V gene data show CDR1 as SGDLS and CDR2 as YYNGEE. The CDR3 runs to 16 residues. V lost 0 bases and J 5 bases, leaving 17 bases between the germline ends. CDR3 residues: CASSVAVALGDTEAFF. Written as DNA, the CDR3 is TGTGCCAGCAGCGTAGCTGTGGCCCTAGGGGATACTGAAGCTTTCTTT. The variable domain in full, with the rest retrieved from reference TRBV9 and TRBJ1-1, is DSGVTQTPKHLITATGQRVTLRCSPRSGDLSVYWYQQSLDQGLQFLIQYYNGEERAKGNILERFSAQQFPDLHSELNLSSLELGDSALYFCASSVAVALGDTEAFFGQGTRLTVV.

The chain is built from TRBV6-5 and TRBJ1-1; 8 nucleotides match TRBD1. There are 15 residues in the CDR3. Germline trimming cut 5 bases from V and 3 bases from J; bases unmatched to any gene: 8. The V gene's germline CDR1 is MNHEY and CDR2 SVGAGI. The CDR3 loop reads CASSPKTGADTEAFF. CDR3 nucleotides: TGTGCCAGCAGTCCCAAGACAGGGGCGGACACTGAAGCTTTCTTT.

CDR3 amino acids: CASSEVAGQGPIFSYEQYV. CDR3 DNA sequence: TGCGCCAGCAGCGAGGTAGCGGGACAGGGTCCTATTTTCTCCTACGAGCAGTACGTC. J is TRBJ2-7 and V is TRBV5-1, with D tentatively TRBD1 (9 bases). CDR3 length equals 19 residues. CDR1 and CDR2 (germline): SGHRS, YFSETQ. V lost 4 bases to trimming and J lost 0 bases, with 26 bases between them.

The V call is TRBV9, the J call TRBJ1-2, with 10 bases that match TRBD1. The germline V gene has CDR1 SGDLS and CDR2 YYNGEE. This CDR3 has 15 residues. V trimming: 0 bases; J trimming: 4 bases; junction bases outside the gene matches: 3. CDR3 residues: CASSVATGGAYGYTF. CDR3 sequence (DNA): TGTGCCAGCAGCGTAGCGACAGGGGGCGCCTATGGCTACACCTTC.

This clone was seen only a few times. The CDR3 nucleotides read TGTGCCAGCAGGAGACAGGGTTGGGGAGGCTACACCTTC. This translates into CASRRQGWGGYTF. The chain employs TRBV7-2 and TRBJ1-2; TRBD1 aligns across 7 bases. Trimming took 6 bases from V and 8 from J; bases not matched to a gene: 9. The length of the CDR3 is 13 residues. In germline, CDR1 is SGHTA, CDR2 FQGNSA.

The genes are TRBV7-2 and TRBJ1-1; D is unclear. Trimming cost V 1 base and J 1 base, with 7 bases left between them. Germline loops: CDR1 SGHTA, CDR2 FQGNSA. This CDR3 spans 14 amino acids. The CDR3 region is CASSLVVRNTEAFF. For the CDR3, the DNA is TGTGCCAGCAGCTTAGTGGTGAGGAACACTGAAGCTTTCTTT.

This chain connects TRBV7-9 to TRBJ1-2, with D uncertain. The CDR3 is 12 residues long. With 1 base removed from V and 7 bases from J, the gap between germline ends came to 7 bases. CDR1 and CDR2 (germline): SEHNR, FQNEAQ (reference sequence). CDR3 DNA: TGTGCCAGCAGCTTAGTTGCGGGTGGCTACACCTTC. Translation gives CASSLVAGGYTF.

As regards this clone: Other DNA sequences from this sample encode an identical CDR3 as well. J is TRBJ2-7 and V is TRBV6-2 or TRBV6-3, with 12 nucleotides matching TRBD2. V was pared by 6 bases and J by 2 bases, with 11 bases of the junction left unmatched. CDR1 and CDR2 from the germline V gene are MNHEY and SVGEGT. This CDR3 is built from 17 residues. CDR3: CASSSTTSGRHPYEQYF. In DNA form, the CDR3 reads TGTGCCAGCAGCTCTACGACTAGCGGGAGACATCCCTACGAGCAGTACTTC.

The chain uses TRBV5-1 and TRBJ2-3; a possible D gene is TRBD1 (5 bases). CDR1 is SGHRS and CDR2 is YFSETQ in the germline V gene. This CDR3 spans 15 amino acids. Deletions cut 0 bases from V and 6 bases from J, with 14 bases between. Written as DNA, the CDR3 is TGCGCCAGCAGCTTGGTAGGACAAGGGGTGGATACGCAGTATTTT. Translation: CASSLVGQGVDTQYF.

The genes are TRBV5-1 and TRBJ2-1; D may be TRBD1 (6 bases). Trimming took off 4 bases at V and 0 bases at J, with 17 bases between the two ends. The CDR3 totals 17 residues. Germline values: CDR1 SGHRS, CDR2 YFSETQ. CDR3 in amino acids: CASSLQTGRLSYNEQFF. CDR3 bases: TGCGCCAGCAGCCTCCAGACAGGCCGACTCTCCTACAATGAGCAGTTCTTC. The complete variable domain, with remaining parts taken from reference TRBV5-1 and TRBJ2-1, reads KAGVTQTPRYLIKTRGQQVTLSCSPISGHRSVSWYQQTPGQGLQFLFEYFSETQRNKGNFPGRFSGRQFSNSRSEMNVSTLELGDSALYLCASSLQTGRLSYNEQFFGPGTRLTVL.

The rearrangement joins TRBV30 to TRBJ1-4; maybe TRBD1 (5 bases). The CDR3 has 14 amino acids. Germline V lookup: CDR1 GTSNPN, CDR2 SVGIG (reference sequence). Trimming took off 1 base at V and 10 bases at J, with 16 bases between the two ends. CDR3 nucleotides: TGTGCCTGGAGTGAAGGCAGGGAAAGGGGAAAACTGTTTTTT. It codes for CAWSEGRERGKLFF.

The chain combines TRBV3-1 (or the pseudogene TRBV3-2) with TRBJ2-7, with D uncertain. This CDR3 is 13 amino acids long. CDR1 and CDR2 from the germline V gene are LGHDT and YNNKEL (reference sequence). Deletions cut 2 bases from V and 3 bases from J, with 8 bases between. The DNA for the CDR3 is TGTGCCAGCAGCCAAAGACTCGGCTACGAGCAGTACTTC. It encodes CASSQRLGYEQYF.